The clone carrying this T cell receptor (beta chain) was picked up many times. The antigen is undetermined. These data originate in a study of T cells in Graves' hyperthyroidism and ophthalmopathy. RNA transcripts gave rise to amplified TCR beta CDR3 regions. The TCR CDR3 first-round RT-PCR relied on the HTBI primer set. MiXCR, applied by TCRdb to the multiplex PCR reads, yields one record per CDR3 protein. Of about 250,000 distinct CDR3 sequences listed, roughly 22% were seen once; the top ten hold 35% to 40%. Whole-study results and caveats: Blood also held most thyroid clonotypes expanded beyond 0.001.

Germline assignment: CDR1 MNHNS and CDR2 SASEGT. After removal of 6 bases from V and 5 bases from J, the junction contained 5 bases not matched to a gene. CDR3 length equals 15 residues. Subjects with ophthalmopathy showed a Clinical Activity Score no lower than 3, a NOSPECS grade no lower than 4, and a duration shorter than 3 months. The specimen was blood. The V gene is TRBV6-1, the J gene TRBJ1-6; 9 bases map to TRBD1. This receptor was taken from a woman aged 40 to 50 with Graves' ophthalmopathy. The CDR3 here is CASRRQGGDNSPLHF. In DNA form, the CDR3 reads TGTGCCAGCAGAAGACAGGGGGGAGATAATTCACCCCTCCACTTT.